The source of this T cell receptor (beta chain) is a study of tumor-infiltrating lymphocytes in primary liver carcinoma. CDR1 is MNHNS and CDR2 is SASEGT in the germline V gene. The CDR3 is made up of 14 amino acids. Unsorted bulk tissue (20-30 mg) underwent RNA and DNA co-extraction. Total RNA amounting to 500 ng was the source from which TCR beta cDNA was made with a constant-region primer. Each TCR beta library was derived from three nested multiplex PCR rounds that employed slightly modified ARM-PCR. In the first two PCR rounds, TRBV1-TRBV30 forward primers were paired with a C-beta reverse primer, and each round lasted approximately 10 cycles. A single record per CDR3 protein comes from TCRdb applying MiXCR to the multiplex PCR reads. The sample has about 60,000 distinct CDR3 sequences, roughly two thirds seen once. This clonotype is a singleton in its sample. An end of the junction does not agree with germline; a read error may underlie this.

The TCR sequence derives from a man aged 35 to 55 with primary liver carcinoma and hepatitis B virus infection. The chain is built from TRBV6-1 and TRBJ2-7; D could derive from TRBD1 or TRBD2 (5 bases each). The material sequenced was liver tumor tissue from sampling region 4. This sample's subset: tumor region T4, right-lateral pole. DNA for the CDR3: TGTGCCAGCAATGAAATAACCGGGACCTACGAGCAGTGCTTC. It codes for CASNEITGTYEQCF.